Listed below are T cell receptor beta chains from one sample, sequenced in a study of T cell repertoires in cytomegalovirus infection. TCRdb passed the reads through MiXCR, listing each CDR3 protein once. Of some 920,000 distinct CDR3 sequences in the sample, approximately 30% were seen once. Their antigen targets remain unknown. The material was cultured CD8+ T cells from PBMCs, obtained from culture after CMV antigen stimulation. The receptors derive from a human donor in good health (CMV status not recorded). Some clones in this sample may be carry-over from other donors' samples. CDR3s include the opening cysteine and the closing phenylalanine or tryptophan. Fields, in order: CDR3 protein, D gene, J gene, V gene. D genes are given only for firm matches.

CASIPGDTLYGYTF,NA,TRBJ1-2,TRBV6-6
CASSSRDRGPWSQPQHF,TRBD1,TRBJ1-5,TRBV19
CASSTAGPDSGNTIYF,NA,TRBJ1-3,TRBV10-2
CASSVSRWDNTDTQYF,NA,TRBJ2-3,TRBV7-2
CAISDVANSEAFF,NA,TRBJ1-1,TRBV10-3
CASRPGEGFAYNEQFF,NA,TRBJ2-1,TRBV2
CASSPLVGNTIYF,NA,TRBJ1-3,TRBV7-6
CASSRRVQGSTEAFF,NA,TRBJ1-1,TRBV9
CASSWRQDMNTEAFF,NA,TRBJ1-1,TRBV7-8
CASSLDGSSPLHF,NA,TRBJ1-6,TRBV7-8
CASTEGGLGDEQFF,NA,TRBJ2-1,TRBV27
CASSFPTGQGAKGANVLTF,TRBD1,TRBJ2-6,TRBV7-9
CASNKPGGGSADTHYF,TRBD2,TRBJ2-3,TRBV28
CATSTTSGGSSYNEQFF,TRBD2,TRBJ2-1,TRBV15
CATSDPRDNEQFF,NA,TRBJ2-1,TRBV24-1
CASSILGQEFAYGYTF,TRBD1,TRBJ1-2,TRBV19
CASSMETGGQPQHF,TRBD1,TRBJ1-5,TRBV19
CASSPGDPSGNTIYF,NA,TRBJ1-3,TRBV28
CASSEPVGGGNTEAFF,NA,TRBJ1-1,TRBV6-1